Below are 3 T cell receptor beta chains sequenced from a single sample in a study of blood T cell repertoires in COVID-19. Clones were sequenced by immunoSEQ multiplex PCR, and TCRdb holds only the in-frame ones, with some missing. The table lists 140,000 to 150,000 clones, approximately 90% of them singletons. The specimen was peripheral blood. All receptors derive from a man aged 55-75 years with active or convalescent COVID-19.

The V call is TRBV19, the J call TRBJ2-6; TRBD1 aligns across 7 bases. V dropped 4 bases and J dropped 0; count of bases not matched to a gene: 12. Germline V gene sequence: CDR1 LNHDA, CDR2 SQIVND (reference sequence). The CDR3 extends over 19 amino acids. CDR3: CASSTPQRTGSSGANVLTF. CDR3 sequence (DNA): TGTGCCAGTAGTACCCCCCAAAGGACAGGTTCCTCTGGGGCCAACGTCCTGACTTTC. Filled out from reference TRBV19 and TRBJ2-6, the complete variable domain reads DGGITQSPKYLFRKEGQNVTLSCEQNLNHDAMYWYRQDPGQGLRLIYYSQIVNDFQKGDIAEGYSVSREKKESFPLTVTSAQKNPTAFYLCASSTPQRTGSSGANVLTFGAGSRLTVL.

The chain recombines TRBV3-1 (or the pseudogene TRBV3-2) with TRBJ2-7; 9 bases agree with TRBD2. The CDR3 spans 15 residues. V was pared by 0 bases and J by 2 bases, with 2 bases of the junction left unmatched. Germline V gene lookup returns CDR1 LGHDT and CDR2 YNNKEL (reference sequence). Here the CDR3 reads CASSQDPSGAYEQYF. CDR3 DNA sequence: TGTGCCAGCAGCCAAGACCCTAGCGGGGCCTACGAGCAGTACTTC.

DNA of the CDR3: TGTGCCAGCAGTCCTAACAGGGGTAGGGACACCGGGGAGCTGTTTTTT. Residues: CASSPNRGRDTGELFF. This chain uses TRBV28 with TRBJ2-2; TRBD1 aligns across 7 bases. Trimming at V came to 5 bases and at J to 3 bases, leaving 9 bases not matched to a gene. CDR3 size: 16 residues. Per the germline V gene, CDR1 is MDHEN and CDR2 is SYDVKM.